Detailed here is one TCR beta chain. This entry is derived from a study of control samples from healthy donors and cancer patients. Sequencing was performed with immunoSEQ multiplex PCR; in TCRdb, only in-frame clones are kept and a portion is missing. The table has 150,000 to 200,000 clones, around 91% seen once. Germline CDR1 and CDR2: SGHTA and FQGNSA. V lost 1 base, J lost 1 base, and 7 bases lay in between. CDR3 length equals 14 residues. The J gene is TRBJ2-5, the V gene TRBV7-2; no clear D gene. This receptor was obtained from a woman in her twenties or thirties in good health. Specimen: blood. For the CDR3, the DNA is TGTGCCAGCAGCTTAGAACTCCTCCAAGAGACCCAGTACTTC. Protein: CASSLELLQETQYF.